This record looks at one TCR beta chain sequence and its context. This specimen belongs to a study of blood T cell repertoires in COVID-19. Background on the study: Samples representing acute and convalescent COVID-19 were sourced from the United States, Italy and Spain. In each case, the material was cDNA or gDNA derived from T cells, B-cell-depleted T cells, or PBMCs.

Authors' data handling: It was from reference gene primer amplification that nucleated cell counts were estimated. Using immunoSEQ multiplex PCR, the repertoire was profiled, and TCRdb retains in-frame clones only, with some absent. That table furnishes V, J and clone size, whereas the DNA furnished D and trimming. This sample yields about 11,000 clones, of which roughly four fifths are seen a single time; roughly 30% belongs to the top ten. With V trimmed by 8 bases and J by 0 bases, 3 bases remained unmatched. Germline CDR1 and CDR2: MGHRA and YSYEKL. CDR3 length: 14 residues. Material for sequencing was peripheral blood. The TCR was taken from a man aged 50-60 years with active COVID-19. The chain uses TRBV4-1 and TRBJ1-3, with 8 bases matching TRBD1. CDR3 residues: CASGGQVSGNTIYF. DNA for the CDR3: TGCGCCAGCGGGGGACAGGTCTCTGGAAACACCATATATTTT.